This T cell receptor (beta chain) is drawn from a study of blood T cell repertoires in COVID-19. The length of the CDR3 is 13 residues. Germline-derived CDR1 and CDR2 are SQVTM and ANQGSEA. V trimming: 6 bases; J trimming: 2 bases; junction bases outside the gene matches: 7. As originally analysed: Cell counts per sample came from amplifying reference gene primers. The assay was immunoSEQ multiplex PCR, and TCRdb's table has in-frame clones only and misses some. The D gene and trimming were derived from the DNA, and the V and J assignments and clone size from that table. The sample yields about 170,000 clones, roughly 89% seen once.

The sequenced material came from peripheral blood. This receptor was obtained from a man aged 18-30 years with active or convalescent COVID-19. V gene TRBV29-1 combines with J gene TRBJ2-7, with 7 bases that match TRBD2. Here the CDR3 DNA reads TGCAGCGTCACCCCCGGGGGGACCTACGAGCAGTACTTC. Its protein is CSVTPGGTYEQYF.